The next 24 T cell receptor beta chains were all read from a single sample in a study of CD8 T cells in ankylosing spondylitis. Study-wide results and caveats: Among TCR beta sequences, a motif of eight highly homologous variants appeared characteristic of ankylosing spondylitis blood.

No antigen is known for these receptors. TCRdb re-called the 5' RACE reads through MiXCR, storing one row per CDR3 protein. Here the sample spans 700,000 to 1,000,000 distinct CDR3 sequences, about 10% being singletons. Sequenced sample: blood, either unsorted or a sorted T cell fraction (not recorded which). The receptors were sampled from a male donor with ankylosing spondylitis.

Only a few counts were recorded for this clonotype. V gene TRBV7-2 combines with J gene TRBJ2-1; D tentatively fits TRBD1 or TRBD2 (6 bases each). Trimming pared 1 base from V and 13 bases from J, leaving 14 bases between. Germline V gives CDR1 SGHTA, CDR2 FQGNSA. The CDR3 contains 13 residues. The CDR3 bases are TGTGCCAGCAGCTTAGAGTCCCGGGGGCCTCAGTTCTTC. Protein: CASSLESRGPQFF.

The chain carries TRBV9 and TRBJ2-1; the D gene is possibly TRBD1 (6 bases). The germline V gene has CDR1 SGDLS and CDR2 YYNGEE. Trimming removed 8 bases from V and 0 bases from J, with 15 bases in between. This CDR3 is built from 15 residues. CDR3 coding DNA: TGTGCCAGGGACAGTAAATATTGCTCCTACAATGAGCAGTTCTTC. It codes for CARDSKYCSYNEQFF.

The chain combines TRBV12-3 or TRBV12-4 with TRBJ2-2, with 9 bases identical to TRBD1. Unmatched junction bases numbered 2, after V lost 2 bases and J lost 1 base. This CDR3 comprises 16 residues. CDR3 DNA sequence: TGTGCCAGCAGTTTAACAGGGGGCGTGAACACCGGGGAGCTGTTTTTT. It yields the protein CASSLTGGVNTGELFF.

The chain has TRBV7-2 and TRBJ1-5; D is unresolved. Germline CDR1 is SGHTA and CDR2 is FQGNSA. There are 14 residues in the CDR3. V was clipped by 4 bases and J by 5 bases, with 12 bases between them. The CDR3 loop is CASSYRGRDQPQHF. CDR3 bases: TGTGCCAGCAGCTACCGGGGAAGGGATCAGCCCCAGCATTTT.

Many counts were recorded for this clonotype. V usage is TRBV20-1 and J usage is TRBJ2-1; TRBD2 agrees at 12 bases. V lost 8 bases, J lost 2 bases, and 10 bases stayed unmatched. This CDR3 is 16 amino acids long. The V gene's germline CDR1 is DFQATT and CDR2 SNEGSKA (reference sequence). CDR3 DNA sequence: TGCAGTACCCCTAGCGGGAGGGCCCGCGCCTACAATGAGCAGTTCTTC. Its translation is CSTPSGRARAYNEQFF.

The table lists this clonotype with a few counts. The V call is TRBV5-1, the J call TRBJ1-2; TRBD1 agrees at 8 bases. With 1 base clipped from V and 7 bases from J, the junction kept 9 bases outside the gene matches. The CDR3 runs to 15 residues. CDR1 is SGHRS and CDR2 is YFSETQ in the germline V gene. This CDR3 is CASSLFAQGAGGYTF. The CDR3 DNA reads TGCGCCAGCAGCTTGTTTGCCCAGGGGGCAGGTGGCTACACCTTC.

This clonotype has ten or more counts. As DNA, the CDR3 is TGTGCCAGCAGCCCCAGACCCAATGAGCAGTTCTTC. It translates to CASSPRPNEQFF. This chain links TRBV4-2 with TRBJ2-1, with D hard to call. The CDR3 sequence is 12 residues long. V lost 4 bases to trimming and J lost 6 bases, with 7 bases between them. Germline V lookup: CDR1 LGHNA, CDR2 YNFKEQ.

This clonotype was detected a few times. This sequence joins TRBV2 and TRBJ2-3, with D possibly being TRBD2 (6 bases). Trimming left V 7 bases short and J 0 bases short, with 20 bases between. Germline lookup yields CDR1 SNHLY and CDR2 FYNNEI. This CDR3 comprises 17 residues. CDR3 amino acids: CASTQRRVADSTDTQYF. In DNA form, the CDR3 reads TGTGCCAGCACTCAAAGGAGGGTAGCGGACAGCACAGATACGCAGTATTTT.

The chain links TRBV28 to TRBJ1-3; the D is unclear. V dropped 5 bases and J dropped 9 bases, with 17 bases sitting between them. The CDR3 length is 14 residues. Germline CDR1 MDHEN, CDR2 SYDVKM. The CDR3 nucleotides are TGTGCCAGCAGTGACGGGTCGGGCACGACCACCATATATTTT. Amino acids: CASSDGSGTTTIYF.

The chain has TRBV5-1 and TRBJ2-5; tentatively, D is TRBD2 (7 bases). V was cut by 3 bases and J by 4 bases, with 13 bases left in between. The CDR3 contains 14 residues. CDR1 is SGHRS and CDR2 is YFSETQ in the germline V gene. This CDR3 is CASSSGGRRETQYF. The CDR3 coding sequence is TGCGCCAGCAGCTCCGGGGGGCGGCGAGAGACCCAGTACTTC. Variable domain in full (rest from reference TRBV5-1 and TRBJ2-5): KAGVTQTPRYLIKTRGQQVTLSCSPISGHRSVSWYQQTPGQGLQFLFEYFSETQRNKGNFPGRFSGRQFSNSRSEMNVSTLELGDSALYLCASSSGGRRETQYFGPGTRLLVL.

The gene calls are TRBV7-2 and TRBJ1-2; 11 positions match TRBD1. V gave up 4 bases and J gave up 4 bases; unmatched junction bases: 5. This CDR3 has 15 residues. Germline assignment: CDR1 SGHTA and CDR2 FQGNSA. The CDR3 loop reads CASSSRTGGAYGYTF. The CDR3 coding sequence is TGTGCCAGCAGCTCCCGGACAGGGGGCGCCTATGGCTACACCTTC. Using reference TRBV7-2 and TRBJ1-2 for the parts outside the CDR3, the full variable domain is GAGVSQSPSNKVTEKGKDVELRCDPISGHTALYWYRQSLGQGLEFLIYFQGNSAPDKSGLPSDRFSAERTGGSVSTLTIQRTQQEDSAVYLCASSSRTGGAYGYTFGSGTRLTVV.

There are a few counts of this clonotype. This chain connects TRBV6-5 to TRBJ2-7; a possible D gene is TRBD1 (6 bases). Trimming pared 0 bases from V and 3 bases from J, leaving 15 bases between. The CDR3 runs 16 residues. CDR1 is MNHEY and CDR2 is SVGAGI in the germline V gene. CDR3 loop: CASSYSPWGRGYEQYF. DNA for the CDR3: TGTGCCAGCAGTTACTCGCCCTGGGGCAGGGGCTACGAGCAGTACTTC.

This clonotype has just one count. V is TRBV20-1 and J is TRBJ1-1; D gene ambiguous. V was trimmed by 6 bases and J by 7 bases, leaving 18 bases between them. The CDR3 is 13 amino acids. Germline CDR1 and CDR2: DFQATT and SNEGSKA (reference sequence). CDR3 sequence: CSAGRGNRGEAFF. For the CDR3, the DNA is TGCAGTGCAGGCCGGGGAAACCGGGGTGAAGCTTTCTTT.

This clonotype was seen more than once but under ten times. The chain carries TRBV10-3 and TRBJ1-6, with TRBD1 identical over 8 bases. J was trimmed by 7 bases and V by 10 bases; bases with no gene match: 9. Looked up from germline, CDR1 is ENHRY and CDR2 is SYGVKD. This CDR3 spans 14 amino acids. CDR3 nucleotides: TGTGCCACCTTACGACAGGGGAGCAATTCACCCCTCCACTTT. This sequence encodes CATLRQGSNSPLHF.

The J gene is TRBJ2-7, the V gene TRBV6-2 or TRBV6-3; D perhaps matches TRBD1 (5 bases). Germline-derived CDR1 and CDR2 are MNHEY and SVGEGT. V lost 5 bases, J lost 2 bases, and 13 bases lay in between. This CDR3 region has 14 residues. In DNA, the CDR3 is TGTGCCAGCAGTAAGGTGGGCAGGGCCTACGAGCAGTACTTC. This sequence encodes CASSKVGRAYEQYF.

The CDR3 DNA reads TGCGCCAGCAGATATGGCGGGAGCACAGATACGCAGTATTTT. It is translated as CASRYGGSTDTQYF. J is TRBJ2-3 and V is TRBV5-1; TRBD2 might be the D (5 bases). Germline V lookup: CDR1 SGHRS, CDR2 YFSETQ. The V and J ends lost 5 bases and 0 bases respectively, with 10 bases between them. There are 14 residues in the CDR3.

The chain couples TRBV4-2 to TRBJ2-1, with TRBD2 matching over 13 bases. This CDR3 is 16 amino acids long. CDR1 is LGHNA, CDR2 YNFKEQ, per germline. V shed 0 bases, J shed 9 bases, and the junction held 5 bases outside the gene matches. CDR3 amino acids: CASSQEGTSGAGEQFF. The CDR3 region has the DNA TGTGCCAGCAGCCAAGAAGGGACTAGCGGGGCGGGTGAGCAGTTCTTC.

This clonotype showed up many times. The chain employs TRBV12-3 or TRBV12-4 and TRBJ2-7; D unclear. This CDR3 has 13 amino acids. The V end lost 6 bases, the J end lost 2 bases, and 11 bases lay between the germline ends. DNA of the CDR3: TGTGCCAGCAGCGGACCGTTCGCCTACGAGCAGTACTTC. It yields the protein CASSGPFAYEQYF.

V gene TRBV6-2 or TRBV6-3 combines with J gene TRBJ1-2; D not certain. There are 14 residues in the CDR3. V was pared by 3 bases and J by 5 bases, with 13 bases between. Germline V gene data show CDR1 as MNHEY and CDR2 as SVGEGT. CDR3: CASSYFSENYGYTF. In nucleotides, the CDR3 is TGTGCCAGCAGTTATTTCTCGGAGAATTATGGCTACACCTTC.

This clonotype was detected many times. The V gene is TRBV12-3 or TRBV12-4, the J gene TRBJ1-1, with D unresolved. This CDR3 is built from 13 residues. With 3 bases removed from V and 3 bases from J, the gap between germline ends came to 8 bases. In nucleotides, the CDR3 is TGTGCCAGCAGTTTTAGTATGGACACTGAAGCTTTCTTT. It encodes CASSFSMDTEAFF.

The table lists this clonotype with many counts. The chain is built from TRBV29-1 and TRBJ1-1, with TRBD1 matching 7 bases. The CDR3 loop spans 14 amino acids. V lost 5 bases and J lost 3; bases outside the gene matches: 9. Germline V gene lookup returns CDR1 SQVTM and CDR2 ANQGSEA. Here the CDR3 reads CSVQRRDSYTEAFF. CDR3 nucleotide sequence: TGCAGCGTTCAACGACGGGACAGCTACACTGAAGCTTTCTTT.

The V gene is TRBV20-1, the J gene TRBJ2-1; 7 bases line up with TRBD1. The germline gives CDR1 DFQATT, CDR2 SNEGSKA (reference sequence). V dropped 5 bases and J dropped 2; count of bases not matched to a gene: 6. The length of the CDR3 is 14 residues. CDR3 sequence (DNA): TGCAGTGCTCAGAGGGGGCACACCTACAATGAGCAGTTCTTC. Amino acids: CSAQRGHTYNEQFF.

This clonotype was counted only a few times. This chain links TRBV9 with TRBJ2-7, with a weak D call TRBD1 (5 bases). From germline, CDR1 is SGDLS and CDR2 YYNGEE. The CDR3 length is 15 residues. Trimming removed 0 bases from V and 4 bases from J, with 14 bases in between. As DNA, the CDR3 is TGTGCCAGCAGCGTAGATTTCAGGGCGCAATACGAGCAGTACTTC. This translates into CASSVDFRAQYEQYF. The entire variable domain, with the rest obtained from reference TRBV9 and TRBJ2-7, is as follows: DSGVTQTPKHLITATGQRVTLRCSPRSGDLSVYWYQQSLDQGLQFLIQYYNGEERAKGNILERFSAQQFPDLHSELNLSSLELGDSALYFCASSVDFRAQYEQYFGPGTRLTVT.

CDR3 residues: CASSVVHNSYEQYF. The CDR3 DNA follows: TGCGCCAGCAGCGTGGTCCATAACTCCTACGAGCAGTACTTC. The chain is built from TRBV5-1 and TRBJ2-7; D not certain. V gave up 4 bases and J gave up 0 bases, with 11 bases separating them. Germline CDR1 reads SGHRS; CDR2 reads YFSETQ. This CDR3 region has 14 residues.